This T cell receptor beta chain was identified during a study of T cell repertoires in cytomegalovirus infection. Study overall: Public TCR beta signature analysis indicated the presence of both CMV infection and matching HLA type.

This clonotype was observed a handful of times. CDR1 and CDR2 from the germline V gene are MNHNS and SASEGT. The CDR3 sequence is 9 residues long. Deletions cut 2 bases from V and 12 bases from J, with 5 bases between. TCRdb re-derived calls from the reads in MiXCR, one entry per CDR3 protein. The sample carries approximately 750,000 distinct CDR3 sequences, about 40% recorded once. This clonotype was obtained from a human donor in good health (CMV status not recorded). Some clones in this sample may be carry-over from other donors' samples. Sequences were obtained from PBMCs. The chain carries TRBV6-1 and TRBJ2-7, with D hard to call. The CDR3 nucleotides read TGTGCCAGCAGTGAAAAGAGGTACTTC. Translated, it gives CASSEKRYF.